The entry below gives a single T cell receptor (beta chain) sequence along with its context. This clone was seen many times. Its antigen is currently not known. No much larger clone is present one base from it, and per-base qualities are unavailable. Whole blood was collected in K2EDTA tubes by collaborating institutions according to the institutions' own protocols. For TCRbeta analysis, collaborators shipped samples as frozen whole blood, isolated PBMCs, or DNA extracted from either of those sample types. The germline V gene yields KGHSH for CDR1 and LQKENI for CDR2. From its cysteine to its phenylalanine, the CDR3 spans 16 amino acids. Just CDR3 DNA is preserved here, 48 bases in frame from base 1. V is clipped by 1 base and J by 0 bases, and the sequence between their germline boundaries is 12 bases long. This sample is drawn from a study of blood T cell repertoires in COVID-19 (dated by TCRdb to the early 2020s). Context from the whole study: Samples from collaborators originated in the United States, Italy and Spain and spanned both the acute and convalescent phases of COVID-19. The repertoires were released in a freely available public database intended as a resource for research on the immune response to SARS-CoV-2. The material from the prospective study consisted of cDNA or gDNA derived from T cells, B-cell-depleted T cells, or PBMCs. Where available, HLA class I and class II types were obtained from metadata supplied by the sample provider rather than from assay-based typing. Subjects who had been exposed to COVID-19, were actively infected with it, or had recovered from it provided the deeply sampled blood TCRbeta repertoires that made up the dataset. The samples were drawn from two sources: the first 160 participants of the ongoing ImmuneRACE study, and 950 to 1,500 subjects contributed by 6 global collaborators. A de-identified subject ID, COVID-19 status, age in years and sex were almost always included in the sample metadata.

TCRbeta CDR3 regions were amplified from genomic DNA by means of the immunoSEQ Assay, a bias-controlled multiplex PCR. The paper's data handling went like this. Within the assay, amplification of reference gene primers was used to estimate how many nucleated cells each sample contained. To quantify the absolute abundance of each unique TCRbeta CDR3 rearrangement, sequence reads were collapsed and filtered. For each sample, productive Simpson clonality was calculated by taking the square root of Simpson's diversity index across productive rearrangements. TCRdb stores this immuneACCESS table with in-frame sequences only. Part of the clones is absent; in the studies checked, under half of the shortfall reflects unresolved V genes, and no reason is known for the rest. The V and J calls and clone size are taken from that table; D and trimming were inferred from the DNA. The sample includes 250,000 or so clones, with around 80% observed a single time. The ten largest account for under 2% of the sample.

Beyond this particular receptor, the publication reports: How much clinical and demographic metadata was included differed by source and by participant, and the metadata was provided uncurated.

This receptor was obtained from a woman older than 75 with acute or convalescent COVID-19. This chain joins TRBV18 to TRBJ1-2; TRBD1 might be the D gene, on 6 matching bases. The sample taken for sequencing was peripheral blood. DNA sequence: TGTGCCAGCTCACCACTATGGGACATAGCTAACTATGGCTACACCTTC. Its amino acids are CASSPLWDIANYGYTF.